The present T cell receptor beta chain was sequenced within a study of T cell clonality in common variable immunodeficiency. The study's findings and limits: CVID subjects shared fewer TCRbeta clones than healthy controls did. Fewer deletions and N-nucleotide insertions were reportedly seen in common variable immunodeficiency TCR beta sequences.

Donors gave roughly 4.5 to 9 ml heparinized peripheral whole blood. TCRdb's copy holds only in-frame clones and misses some; the assay was immunoSEQ multiplex PCR. This set yields tens of thousands of clones and no singletons; the top ten hold approximately 2%. This clone was picked up many times. Its antigen remains unknown. Read sequence stops 3 residues before the CDR3 end, and the germline J gene provides the missing end. Germline lookup yields CDR1 SGHTA and CDR2 FQGTGA. Trimming took 2 bases from V and 8 from J; bases not matched to a gene: 6. The CDR3 contains 15 residues. This clonotype was obtained from a person between 18 and 70 years old in good health. The sequenced sample consisted of peripheral blood mononuclear cells. This sequence joins TRBV7-3 and TRBJ2-1, with 10 bases aligning to TRBD2. CDR3 protein: CASSLGAGGSDEQFF. The CDR3 bases that were read are TGTGCCAGCAGCTTAGGAGCGGGGGGGAGCGATGAG. The whole variable domain, filled in from reference TRBV7-3 and TRBJ2-1, reads GAGVSQTPSNKVTEKGKYVELRCDPISGHTALYWYRQSLGQGPEFLIYFQGTGAADDSGLPNDRFFAVRPEGSVSTLKIQRTERGDSAVYLCASSLGAGGSDEQFFGPGTRLTVL.